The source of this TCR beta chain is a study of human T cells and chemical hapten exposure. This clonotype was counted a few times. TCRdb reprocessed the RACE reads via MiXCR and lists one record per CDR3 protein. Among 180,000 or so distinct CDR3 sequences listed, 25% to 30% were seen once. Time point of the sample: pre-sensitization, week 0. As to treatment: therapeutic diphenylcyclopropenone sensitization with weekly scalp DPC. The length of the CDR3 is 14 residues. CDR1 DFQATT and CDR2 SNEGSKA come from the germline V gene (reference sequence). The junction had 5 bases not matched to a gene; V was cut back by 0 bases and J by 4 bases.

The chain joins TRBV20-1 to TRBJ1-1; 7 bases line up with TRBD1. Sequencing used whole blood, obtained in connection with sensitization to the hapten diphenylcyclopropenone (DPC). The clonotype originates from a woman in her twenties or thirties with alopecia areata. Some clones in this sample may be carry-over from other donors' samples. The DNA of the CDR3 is TGCAGTGCTAGAGATGTCAGGGGGACCACTGAAGCTTTCTTT. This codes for CSARDVRGTTEAFF.